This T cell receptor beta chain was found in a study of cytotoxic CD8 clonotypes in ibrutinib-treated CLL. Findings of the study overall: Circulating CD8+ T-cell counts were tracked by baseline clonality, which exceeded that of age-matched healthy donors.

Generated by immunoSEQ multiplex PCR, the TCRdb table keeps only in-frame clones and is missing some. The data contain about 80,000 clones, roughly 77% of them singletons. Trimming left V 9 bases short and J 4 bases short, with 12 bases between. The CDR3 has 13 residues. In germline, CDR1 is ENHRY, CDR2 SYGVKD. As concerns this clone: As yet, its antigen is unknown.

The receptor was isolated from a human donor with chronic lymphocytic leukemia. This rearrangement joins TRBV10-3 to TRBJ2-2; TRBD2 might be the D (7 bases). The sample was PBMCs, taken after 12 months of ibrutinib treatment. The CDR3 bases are TGTGCCATAAACAGGGAGGGCACCGGGGAGCTGTTTTTT. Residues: CAINREGTGELFF.